This passage covers 14 T cell receptor beta chains from one sample sequenced in a study of cytotoxic CD8 clonotypes in ibrutinib-treated CLL. The method was immunoSEQ multiplex PCR; TCRdb's version includes in-frame clones alone and lacks a portion of them. The repertoire holds about 200,000 clones, just over 70% seen once, with about 6.4% in the top ten. Source: PBMCs, taken after 12 months of ibrutinib treatment. The receptors shown here come from a human donor with chronic lymphocytic leukemia.

This clone was observed once. V gene TRBV29-1 combines with J gene TRBJ2-7; 7 bases line up with TRBD1. The CDR3 totals 12 residues. Germline V lookup: CDR1 SQVTM, CDR2 ANQGSEA. With 6 bases clipped from V and 2 bases from J, the junction kept 4 bases outside the gene matches. The CDR3 protein is CSVTGSPYEQYF. The CDR3 region has the DNA TGCAGCGTGACAGGGAGTCCCTACGAGCAGTACTTC.

The V gene is TRBV9, the J gene TRBJ1-1, with TRBD1 identical over 9 bases. This CDR3 comprises 17 residues. The V and J ends lost 3 bases and 1 base, in that order; junction bases with no gene match: 10. In germline, CDR1 is SGDLS, CDR2 YYNGEE. CDR3: CASSDPGTGTRNTEAFF. CDR3 bases: TGTGCCAGCAGCGACCCCGGGACAGGGACCCGGAACACTGAAGCTTTCTTT.

The chain links TRBV5-1 to TRBJ1-1; TRBD1 aligns across 7 bases. This CDR3 is built from 14 residues. Germline values: CDR1 SGHRS, CDR2 YFSETQ. V was pared by 4 bases and J by 1 base, with 4 bases of the junction left unmatched. CDR3 sequence (DNA): TGCGCCAGCAGCGAACAGGGGAGGAACACTGAAGCTTTCTTT. Amino acid sequence: CASSEQGRNTEAFF.

The chain has TRBV7-2 and TRBJ1-5, with 7 bases lining up with TRBD1. From germline, CDR1 is SGHTA and CDR2 FQGNSA. The CDR3 is 13 amino acids. Germline trimming cut 10 bases from V and 2 bases from J; bases unmatched to any gene: 5. The CDR3 DNA sequence: TGTGCCACAGCCGGACAGGGCAATCAGCCCCAGCATTTT. Encoded protein: CATAGQGNQPQHF. Full variable domain (remainder filled in from reference TRBV7-2 and TRBJ1-5): GAGVSQSPSNKVTEKGKDVELRCDPISGHTALYWYRQSLGQGLEFLIYFQGNSAPDKSGLPSDRFSAERTGGSVSTLTIQRTQQEDSAVYLCATAGQGNQPQHFGDGTRLSIL.

V is TRBV29-1 and J is TRBJ2-3, with 8 bases fitting TRBD1. CDR1 and CDR2 (germline): SQVTM, ANQGSEA. The V segment lost 3 bases and the J segment 3 bases; nucleotides outside the gene matches: 5. This CDR3 region has 14 residues. CDR3 nucleotides: TGCAGCGTTGACTTTCGACAGGGGACAGATACGCAGTATTTT. Amino acid sequence: CSVDFRQGTDTQYF.

The chain carries TRBV5-5 and TRBJ2-7; D is perhaps TRBD2 (5 bases). Germline CDR1 is SGHKS and CDR2 is YYEKEE (reference sequence). V lost 2 bases and J 2 bases, leaving 11 bases between the germline ends. The CDR3 runs to 14 residues. In nucleotides, the CDR3 is TGTGCCAGCAGCTTAAAAAGCGGACCCTACGAGCAGTACTTC. It encodes CASSLKSGPYEQYF.

The chain is built from TRBV6-5 and TRBJ2-7, with 11 bases identical to TRBD1. The CDR3 consists of 13 residues. Trimming took 5 bases from V and 6 from J; bases not matched to a gene: 3. The germline gives CDR1 MNHEY, CDR2 SVGAGI. For the CDR3, the DNA is TGTGCCAGCAGTCGGGACAGGGGGGGCGAGCAGTACTTC. This codes for CASSRDRGGEQYF.

The chain combines TRBV6-5 with TRBJ1-1, with TRBD1 as a possible D gene (5 bases). CDR1 and CDR2 from the germline V gene are MNHEY and SVGAGI. V gave up 6 bases and J gave up 6 bases, with 14 bases separating them. The CDR3 sequence is 13 residues long. The CDR3 spells CASRYGGTPEAFF. CDR3 DNA: TGTGCCAGCAGGTACGGCGGGACCCCTGAAGCTTTCTTT.

J is TRBJ1-1 and V is TRBV25-1; TRBD1 aligns across 10 bases. The CDR3 has 15 residues. Germline trimming cut 2 bases from V and 4 bases from J; bases unmatched to any gene: 4. The germline V gene has CDR1 MGHDK and CDR2 SYGVNS. The CDR3 sequence: CASSEIGQGGTEAFF. The DNA of the CDR3 is TGTGCCAGCAGTGAAATCGGACAGGGGGGCACTGAAGCTTTCTTT.

The rearrangement links TRBV7-8 to TRBJ1-1; TRBD1 matches at 11 bases. V shed 4 bases and J 5 bases; nucleotides not matched to a gene: 6. Germline values: CDR1 SGHVS, CDR2 FQNEAQ. The CDR3 is made up of 15 amino acids. CDR3 amino acids: CASSSTGTGGTEAFF. DNA for the CDR3: TGTGCCAGCAGCTCGACCGGGACAGGGGGAACTGAAGCTTTCTTT.

The count of this clone is one. The chain uses TRBV29-1 and TRBJ2-5; 13 bases fit TRBD2. The CDR3 runs to 14 residues. The trim removed 5 bases at V and 5 bases at J, leaving 5 bases unmatched. Germline V gene lookup returns CDR1 SQVTM and CDR2 ANQGSEA. Written as DNA, the CDR3 is TGCAGCGTTTATGGGACTAGCGGGGTGGAGACCCAGTACTTC. The encoded protein is CSVYGTSGVETQYF.

The CDR3: CASSLDPSLRGEKLFF. In DNA form, the CDR3 reads TGCGCCAGCAGCCTGGACCCGTCGTTGAGGGGTGAAAAACTGTTTTTT. The chain links TRBV5-1 to TRBJ1-4; D is perhaps TRBD1 (5 bases). Germline loops: CDR1 SGHRS, CDR2 YFSETQ. The CDR3 loop spans 16 amino acids. The V end lost 4 bases, the J end lost 7 bases, and 20 bases lay between the germline ends.

This rearrangement joins TRBV4-3 to TRBJ1-3, with 9 bases matching TRBD1. CDR1 and CDR2 from the germline V gene are LGHNA and YSLEER. V lost 2 bases to trimming and J lost 4 bases; unmatched junction nucleotides: 6. The CDR3 has 16 residues. The CDR3 nucleotides read TGCGCCAGCAGCCAACATGGGACAGGGTACGGAAACACCATATATTTT. Encoded protein: CASSQHGTGYGNTIYF.

This chain joins TRBV5-8 and TRBJ1-1; maybe TRBD1 (5 bases). The germline V gene has CDR1 SGHTS and CDR2 YDEGEE. V shed 3 bases and J shed 3 bases, with 15 bases lying between them. The CDR3 has 15 residues. The CDR3 region is CASSSLRDLYTEAFF. The CDR3 nucleotides are TGTGCCAGCAGCTCTTTAAGGGACCTGTACACTGAAGCTTTCTTT.